A single sample is the source of the 29 T cell receptor beta chains below, sequenced in a study of T-cell memory formation after mild COVID-19. Via MiXCR, TCRdb re-called the 5' RACE reads, giving one row per CDR3 protein. The table includes 350,000 or so distinct CDR3 sequences, 10% to 15% detected once. Source material: PBMCs or a T cell subset sorted from them (not recorded which). These TCRs come from a man between 18 and 35 years old who had mild COVID-19 (a few samples of this study predate the infection). Cell type and time point are not known.

The CDR3 spells CASSLYYNPYNEQFF. In DNA form, the CDR3 reads TGTGCCAGCAGTTTATACTACAACCCTTACAATGAGCAGTTCTTC. V is TRBV12-3 or TRBV12-4 and J is TRBJ2-1; D is unclear. The CDR3 has 15 residues. The V end lost 2 bases, the J end lost 4 bases, and 12 bases lay between the germline ends.

The DNA of the CDR3 is TGCGCCAGCAGACCACAGGGGTTCAAAAACATTCAGTACTTC. It specifies CASRPQGFKNIQYF. The V gene is TRBV10-1, the J gene TRBJ2-4, with 7 positions matching TRBD1. The CDR3 runs 14 residues. The germline V gene encodes CDR1 WNHNN and CDR2 SYGVQD (reference sequence). The V gene end was trimmed by 6 bases and the J gene end by 3 bases; junction bases not matched to a gene: 5.

The J gene is TRBJ2-7, the V gene TRBV10-3; a weak D match, TRBD2 (7 bases). The V end was cut by 10 bases, the J end by 2 bases, with 18 bases between. The CDR3 has 14 amino acids. Germline-derived CDR1 and CDR2 are ENHRY and SYGVKD. This CDR3 is CATLTGGATYEQYF. The CDR3 coding sequence is TGTGCCACCTTGACGGGGGGCGCTACCTACGAGCAGTACTTC.

In this sample, this clonotype turned up a few times. The chain combines TRBV7-3 with TRBJ2-1; 12 bases are a match to TRBD2. The CDR3 consists of 14 residues. The V segment lost 5 bases and the J segment 7 bases; nucleotides outside the gene matches: 3. CDR1 is SGHTA and CDR2 is FQGTGA in the germline V gene. In DNA, the CDR3 is TGTGCCAGCAGCGCCGGACTAGCGGGGAATGAGCAGTTCTTC. Protein sequence: CASSAGLAGNEQFF.

This clonotype turned up a few times. V gene TRBV6-5 combines with J gene TRBJ2-2; D gene unclear. V was cut by 8 bases and J by 7 bases, with 5 bases left in between. Germline CDR1 MNHEY, CDR2 SVGAGI. The CDR3 length is 10 residues. The DNA of the CDR3 is TGTGCCAGCGGCGGCGGGGAGCTGTTTTTT. As protein: CASGGGELFF.

This clonotype was detected only a few times. The chain links TRBV5-1 to TRBJ1-4; D is unclear. V was cut by 4 bases and J by 6 bases, with 16 bases left in between. Germline loops: CDR1 SGHRS, CDR2 YFSETQ. The CDR3 consists of 15 residues. CDR3: CASSLSGSRDEKLFF. The CDR3 DNA sequence: TGCGCCAGCAGCCTGTCCGGAAGTAGGGATGAAAAACTGTTTTTT. Combining the CDR3 with reference TRBV5-1 and TRBJ1-4 gives the whole variable domain KAGVTQTPRYLIKTRGQQVTLSCSPISGHRSVSWYQQTPGQGLQFLFEYFSETQRNKGNFPGRFSGRQFSNSRSEMNVSTLELGDSALYLCASSLSGSRDEKLFFGSGTQLSVL.

This clonotype has only a few counts. The chain joins TRBV5-5 to TRBJ1-2; 8 nucleotides align to TRBD1. Germline lookup yields CDR1 SGHKS and CDR2 YYEKEE (reference sequence). This CDR3 has 13 residues. With 4 bases clipped from V and 8 bases from J, the junction kept 7 bases outside the gene matches. The CDR3 sequence is CASSLGQGQGYTF. The DNA for the CDR3 is TGTGCCAGCAGCCTCGGACAGGGTCAAGGCTACACCTTC.

This clonotype has only a few counts. This chain connects TRBV19 to TRBJ1-6; TRBD1 aligns across 7 bases. Germline CDR1 LNHDA, CDR2 SQIVND (reference sequence). With 6 bases clipped from V and 8 bases from J, the junction kept 7 bases outside the gene matches. The CDR3 has 14 amino acids. The CDR3 reads CASSAAGQYSPLHF. The CDR3 DNA follows: TGTGCCAGTAGCGCTGCGGGACAGTATTCACCCCTCCACTTT.

This clonotype was counted between two and nine times. V gene TRBV5-1 combines with J gene TRBJ2-1; TRBD2 matches at 9 bases. The CDR3 length is 15 residues. V was clipped by 2 bases and J by 6 bases; unmatched bases: 6. Germline V lookup: CDR1 SGHRS, CDR2 YFSETQ. The CDR3 DNA reads as TGCGCCAGCAGCTTCGGCGGGGGGGCCATCAATGAGCAGTTCTTC. It codes for CASSFGGGAINEQFF.

The chain links TRBV5-1 to TRBJ2-3; TRBD1 might be the D (6 bases). The germline V gene has CDR1 SGHRS and CDR2 YFSETQ. CDR3 length: 15 amino acids. The V end lost 4 bases, the J end lost 0 bases, and 12 bases lay between the germline ends. DNA of the CDR3: TGCGCCAGCAGCCCTCAGGGGCATAGCACAGATACGCAGTATTTT. Its protein is CASSPQGHSTDTQYF.

A few counts support this clonotype. The chain recombines TRBV14 with TRBJ2-3; 11 bases agree with TRBD2. The CDR3 covers 16 residues. V lost 3 bases to trimming and J lost 1 base; unmatched junction nucleotides: 3. Per germline, CDR1 SGHDN and CDR2 FVKESK. The CDR3 region has the DNA TGTGCCAGCAGCCAGCAGACTAGCGGGGGCACAGATACGCAGTATTTT. Its translation is CASSQQTSGGTDTQYF.

This clonotype was observed many times. V and J are TRBV7-2 and TRBJ2-3, with 7 bases identical to TRBD2. The CDR3 runs to 14 residues. Trimming cost V 3 bases and J 4 bases; bases outside gene matches: 4. Germline CDR1 reads SGHTA; CDR2 reads FQGNSA. CDR3 loop: CASSFLAVPDTQYF. Here the CDR3 DNA reads TGTGCCAGCAGCTTTCTAGCGGTGCCAGATACGCAGTATTTT. Filled out from reference TRBV7-2 and TRBJ2-3, the complete variable domain reads GAGVSQSPSNKVTEKGKDVELRCDPISGHTALYWYRQSLGQGLEFLIYFQGNSAPDKSGLPSDRFSAERTGGSVSTLTIQRTQQEDSAVYLCASSFLAVPDTQYFGPGTRLTVL.

This clonotype was recorded a few times. V gene TRBV6-5 combines with J gene TRBJ1-5; D uncertain. This CDR3 spans 12 amino acids. V was shortened by 6 bases and J by 4 bases, with 7 bases between the two germline ends. The germline V gene encodes CDR1 MNHEY and CDR2 SVGAGI. The CDR3 DNA is TGTGCCAGCAGCCCTCCGAATCAGCCCCAGCATTTT. It codes for CASSPPNQPQHF.

The sample holds a few counts of this clonotype. J is TRBJ1-1 and V is TRBV7-2; D uncertain. CDR1 and CDR2 from the germline V gene are SGHTA and FQGNSA. The CDR3 contains 15 residues. V lost 7 bases and J 0 bases, leaving 15 bases between the germline ends. CDR3: CASTLSIPLNTEAFF. The CDR3 nucleotides read TGTGCCAGCACCCTATCGATACCCTTGAACACTGAAGCTTTCTTT.

This clonotype was found a few times. This chain joins TRBV7-2 and TRBJ2-5, with D maybe TRBD1 (5 bases). The V and J ends lost 1 base and 2 bases respectively, with 11 bases between them. The CDR3 consists of 15 residues. Germline V gene lookup returns CDR1 SGHTA and CDR2 FQGNSA. The CDR3 sequence: CASSLDRWQQETQYF. The CDR3 bases are TGTGCCAGCAGCTTAGACAGGTGGCAGCAAGAGACCCAGTACTTC.

This clonotype turned up a few times. The chain uses TRBV3-1 and TRBJ1-2; 10 bases match TRBD1. J gave up 4 bases and V 4 bases, and 9 bases lay outside the gene matches. Germline V lookup: CDR1 LGHDT, CDR2 YNNKEL (reference sequence). This CDR3 has 16 amino acids. The CDR3 here is CASSLRDRGGGYGYTF. The CDR3 nucleotides are TGTGCCAGCAGCCTAAGGGACAGGGGAGGGGGCTATGGCTACACCTTC.

The rearrangement uses TRBV9 and TRBJ1-1, with TRBD1 matching over 8 bases. With V trimmed by 3 bases and J by 6 bases, 10 bases remained unmatched. The germline gives CDR1 SGDLS, CDR2 YYNGEE. The length of the CDR3 is 15 residues. The CDR3 region has the DNA TGTGCCAGCAGCGATTCTGACAGGGGTCTCGCTGAAGCTTTCTTT. It codes for CASSDSDRGLAEAFF.

This rearrangement joins TRBV7-6 to TRBJ2-5, with TRBD2 as a possible D gene (6 bases). V lost 6 bases to trimming and J lost 4 bases, with 15 bases between them. This CDR3 has 14 amino acids. Germline loops: CDR1 SGHVS, CDR2 FNYEAQ. CDR3 bases: TGTGCCAGCAGTGTGGGGCGGGGTTTAGAGACCCAGTACTTC. Encoded protein: CASSVGRGLETQYF.

CDR3: CASSGRDEQYV. The CDR3 nucleotides read TGCGCCAGCAGCGGCCGGGACGAGCAGTACGTC. The chain has TRBV4-3 and TRBJ2-7; D unresolved. The CDR3 sequence is 11 residues long. CDR1 is LGHNA, CDR2 YSLEER, per germline. V was cut by 5 bases and J by 5 bases, with 7 bases left in between.

This clonotype was counted between two and nine times. The rearrangement links TRBV27 to TRBJ2-3; 8 nucleotides align to TRBD2. Trimming took 1 base from V and 9 from J; bases not matched to a gene: 9. There are 15 residues in the CDR3. CDR1 and CDR2 from the germline V gene are MNHEY and SMNVEV (reference sequence). CDR3 DNA: TGTGCCAGCAGTTTATTTTCCCGGGGGGGCACGACGCAGTATTTT. Translation: CASSLFSRGGTTQYF.

This chain links TRBV4-1 with TRBJ2-3; 7 bases agree with TRBD2. The V and J ends lost 5 bases and 1 base, in that order; junction bases with no gene match: 6. The germline V gene encodes CDR1 MGHRA and CDR2 YSYEKL. This CDR3 is built from 15 residues. In nucleotides, the CDR3 is TGCGCCAGCAGCGCGACCGGACTAGGCACAGATACGCAGTATTTT. It specifies CASSATGLGTDTQYF.

V is TRBV7-7 and J is TRBJ2-7, with TRBD1 identical over 8 bases. The CDR3 is made up of 15 amino acids. V was pared by 5 bases and J by 0 bases, with 6 bases of the junction left unmatched. Germline-derived CDR1 and CDR2 are SSHAT and FNYEAQ (reference sequence). CDR3 region: CASSLRTGSSYEQYF. The CDR3 DNA reads as TGTGCCAGCAGCCTCCGGACAGGGAGCTCCTACGAGCAGTACTTC.

This clonotype turned up a few times. The rearrangement uses TRBV19 and TRBJ1-1; D not resolved. Looked up from germline, CDR1 is LNHDA and CDR2 is SQIVND (reference sequence). Trimming cost V 5 bases and J 4 bases, with 14 bases left between them. The CDR3 contains 14 residues. CDR3 residues: CASSSREGGTEAFF. CDR3 nucleotide sequence: TGTGCCAGTAGTTCCCGGGAGGGAGGCACTGAAGCTTTCTTT.

This clonotype occurred a few times. The chain combines TRBV4-3 with TRBJ2-1; possibly TRBD1 for D (6 bases). The CDR3 contains 15 residues. Trimming removed 5 bases from V and 0 bases from J, with 11 bases in between. Germline V CDR1 and CDR2: LGHNA, YSLEER. CDR3 sequence: CASSSQDSSYNEQFF. CDR3 DNA: TGCGCCAGCAGCTCCCAGGACAGCTCCTACAATGAGCAGTTCTTC.

CDR3 DNA: TGTGCCAGCAGTTACTCACTCCAGCGGGGTTACAATGAGCAGTTCTTC. The encoded protein is CASSYSLQRGYNEQFF. The rearrangement joins TRBV6-6 to TRBJ2-1; 7 nucleotides line up with TRBD2. The trim removed 0 bases at V and 4 bases at J, leaving 6 bases unmatched. This CDR3 is 16 amino acids long. The germline V gene has CDR1 MNHNY and CDR2 SVGAGI (reference sequence).

The chain uses TRBV12-3 or TRBV12-4 and TRBJ1-1; a weak D match, TRBD1 (5 bases). This CDR3 spans 12 amino acids. Trimming cost V 2 bases and J 11 bases, with 12 bases left between them. The CDR3 region has the DNA TGTGCCAGCAGTTTATCCGGGCGGGGGGCTTTCTTT. Its protein is CASSLSGRGAFF.

This clonotype was seen repeatedly, ten times or more. This sequence joins TRBV18 and TRBJ2-7; no definite D call. CDR3 length: 12 residues. Trimming took 4 bases from V and 3 from J, leaving 7 bases between them. The germline CDR1 and CDR2 sequences are KGHSH and LQKENI. This CDR3 reads CASSQANYEQYF. The CDR3 nucleotides are TGTGCCAGCTCACAGGCTAACTACGAGCAGTACTTC.

This clonotype was recorded a few times. This chain connects TRBV7-2 to TRBJ2-3; D not certain. The CDR3 is 13 amino acids. Trimming took off 1 base at V and 4 bases at J, with 6 bases between the two ends. Germline CDR1 SGHTA, CDR2 FQGNSA. CDR3: CASSLVAADTQYF. CDR3 DNA: TGTGCCAGCAGCTTAGTGGCTGCAGATACGCAGTATTTT.

This clonotype was detected many times. The V call is TRBV7-2, the J call TRBJ1-3, with 8 bases that match TRBD1. The CDR3 runs to 18 residues. Germline V lookup: CDR1 SGHTA, CDR2 FQGNSA. Trimming took 8 bases from V and 0 from J; bases not matched to a gene: 15. The CDR3 DNA reads TGTGCCAGCGTTGTGAGCTGGGACAGGACTTCCTCTGGAAACACCATATATTTT. Amino acid sequence: CASVVSWDRTSSGNTIYF.